This T cell receptor beta chain is from a study of blood T cell repertoires in COVID-19. Study as a whole: Samples representing acute and convalescent COVID-19 were sourced from the United States, Italy and Spain. T cells, B-cell-depleted T cells, or PBMCs supplied cDNA or gDNA.

This CDR3 comprises 11 residues. CDR1 and CDR2 (germline): SQVTM, ANQGSEA. Deletions cut 5 bases from V and 6 bases from J, with 8 bases between. Original analysis: Amplification from reference gene primers served as the basis for estimated nucleated cell counts. Clones were read by immunoSEQ multiplex PCR, and TCRdb kept only the in-frame ones, dropping some. V, J and clone size reflect that table, while D and trimming were determined from the DNA. The data show about 670,000 clones, about 87% seen once. Sequencing was done on a sample of peripheral blood. V gene TRBV29-1 combines with J gene TRBJ2-1; no clear D. The TCR comes from a young woman with acute or convalescent COVID-19. CDR3 residues: CSVTPGNEQFF. CDR3 bases: TGCAGCGTTACTCCGGGCAATGAGCAGTTCTTC.